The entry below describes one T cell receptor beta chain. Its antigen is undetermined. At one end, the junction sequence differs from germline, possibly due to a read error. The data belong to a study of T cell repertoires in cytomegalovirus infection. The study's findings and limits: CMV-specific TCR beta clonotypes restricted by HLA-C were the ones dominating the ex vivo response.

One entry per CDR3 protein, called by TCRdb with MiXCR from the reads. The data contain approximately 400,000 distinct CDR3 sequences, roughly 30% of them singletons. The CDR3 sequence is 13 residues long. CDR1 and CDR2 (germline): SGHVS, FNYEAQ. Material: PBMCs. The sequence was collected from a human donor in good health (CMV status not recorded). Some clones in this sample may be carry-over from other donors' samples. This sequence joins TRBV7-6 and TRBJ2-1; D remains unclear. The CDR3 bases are TGTGCCAGCAGCTTAGCGGGGTGGGATGATCAGTTCTTC. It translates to CASSLAGWDDQFF.